A selection of T cell receptor beta chains follows, all from one sample in a study of blood T cells in healthy people across ages. From the 5' RACE reads, TCRdb called clonotypes with MiXCR, one entry per CDR3 protein. The sample yields about 1 million distinct CDR3 sequences, less than 50% seen once. The specimen was blood. The receptors stem from a woman aged 60-75 years in good health. CDR3s include the opening cysteine and the closing phenylalanine or tryptophan. The D gene is left open where the match is weak. A clone size is listed for some rows: how often the clone was seen (once, few, many), or a class if it is expanded.

j_call: TRBJ2-7
clone_size: few
v_call: TRBV3-1
d_call: -
cdr3_aa: CASSTLGLVVSYNEQYF
cdr3_nt: TGTGCCAGCAGCACTTTAGGTCTGGTCGTCTCCTACAATGAGCAGTACTTC

j_call: TRBJ2-3
clone_size: once
v_call: TRBV20-1
d_call: TRBD1
cdr3_aa: CSARRTRDRYTDAQYF
cdr3_nt: TGCAGTGCTAGACGCACCCGGGACAGATACACAGATGCGCAGTATTTT

j_call: TRBJ2-1
clone_size: -
v_call: TRBV3-1
d_call: -
cdr3_aa: CASSGPPGARQVYEQFF
cdr3_nt: TGTGCCAGCAGCGGACCTCCGGGGGCCCGGCAGGTATATGAGCAGTTCTTC

j_call: TRBJ2-7
clone_size: -
v_call: TRBV20-1
d_call: TRBD1
cdr3_aa: CSAYDRGSSYEQYF
cdr3_nt: TGCAGTGCCTACGACAGGGGGAGCTCCTACGAGCAGTACTTC

j_call: TRBJ2-1
clone_size: -
v_call: TRBV6-2/TRBV6-3
d_call: -
cdr3_aa: CVSSAMGLGNEQFF
cdr3_nt: TGTGTCAGCAGTGCAATGGGACTTGGAAATGAGCAGTTCTTC

j_call: TRBJ2-3
clone_size: few
v_call: TRBV15
d_call: -
cdr3_aa: CATSGNPSDTQYF
cdr3_nt: TGTGCCACCAGCGGGAACCCCAGCGATACGCAGTATTTT

j_call: TRBJ1-5
clone_size: -
v_call: TRBV28
d_call: TRBD1
cdr3_aa: CASNTGDRPRTQHF
cdr3_nt: TGTGCCAGCAACACAGGGGACCGACCGAGGACCCAGCATTTT

j_call: TRBJ2-7
clone_size: -
v_call: TRBV29-1
d_call: -
cdr3_aa: CSVELGTNSYEQYF
cdr3_nt: TGCAGCGTGGAGCTCGGGACAAACTCCTACGAGCAGTACTTC

j_call: TRBJ2-1
clone_size: few
v_call: TRBV10-3
d_call: -
cdr3_aa: CAPPGTGQFF
cdr3_nt: TGTGCCCCCCCCGGGACGGGGCAGTTCTTC

j_call: TRBJ2-5
clone_size: many
v_call: TRBV20-1
d_call: -
cdr3_aa: CSASQGSGETQYF
cdr3_nt: TGCAGTGCTAGCCAGGGGTCGGGGGAGACCCAGTACTTC

j_call: TRBJ2-1
clone_size: few
v_call: TRBV9
d_call: TRBD2
cdr3_aa: CASSVAAGSGRGLNEQFF
cdr3_nt: TGTGCCAGCAGCGTAGCGGCGGGAAGCGGGAGAGGGCTCAATGAGCAGTTCTTC

j_call: TRBJ2-4
clone_size: few
v_call: TRBV9
d_call: -
cdr3_aa: CASSVGIRHIQYF
cdr3_nt: TGTGCCAGCAGCGTAGGAATCCGGCACATTCAGTACTTC

j_call: TRBJ1-2
clone_size: -
v_call: TRBV29-1
d_call: -
cdr3_aa: CSAAEDGYTF
cdr3_nt: TGCAGCGCTGCTGAGGATGGCTACACCTTC

j_call: TRBJ2-7
clone_size: -
v_call: TRBV5-1
d_call: TRBD2
cdr3_aa: CASSPRSRLAGQRGNEQYF
cdr3_nt: TGCGCCAGCAGCCCGCGCTCCCGACTAGCGGGGCAGAGAGGTAACGAGCAGTACTTC

j_call: TRBJ1-2
clone_size: -
v_call: TRBV20-1
d_call: -
cdr3_aa: CSARAPSGMYGYTF
cdr3_nt: TGCAGTGCTAGAGCCCCGTCGGGGATGTATGGCTACACCTTC

j_call: TRBJ2-3
clone_size: many
v_call: TRBV3-1
d_call: TRBD2
cdr3_aa: CASSQDRGTSGFTDTQYF
cdr3_nt: TGTGCCAGCAGCCAAGATCGCGGGACTAGCGGGTTCACAGATACGCAGTATTTT